This is a list of T cell receptor beta chains from one sample in a study of T-cell memory formation after mild COVID-19. Using its own MiXCR run on the 5' RACE reads, TCRdb lists one record per CDR3 protein. The repertoire holds 100,000 to 150,000 distinct CDR3 sequences, 15% to 20% seen once, with approximately 13% in the top ten. The sample taken for sequencing was PBMCs or a T cell subset sorted from them (not recorded which). These receptor sequences come from an adult woman who had mild COVID-19 (a few samples of this study predate the infection). Cell type and time point are not known. The CDR3 runs from the conserved cysteine through the conserved F or W. D genes are given only for firm matches. Where a row states a size, it is once, few, many or the class of an expanded clone; other rows omit it.

j_gene,abundance,d_gene,v_gene,CDR3nt,CDR3aa
TRBJ1-2,-,TRBD1,TRBV12-3/TRBV12-4,TGTGCCAGCAGTTCAAGGACAGGGGGAGACTATGGCTACACCTTC,CASSSRTGGDYGYTF
TRBJ2-3,-,TRBD1,TRBV14,TGTGCCAGCAGCCATCCTTTGACAGGGGGGCGCACAGATACGCAGTATTTT,CASSHPLTGGRTDTQYF
TRBJ2-1,few,-,TRBV15,TGTGCCACCAGCAGAGAGGCCGGTCCTTACAATGAGCAGTTCTTC,CATSREAGPYNEQFF
TRBJ2-2,-,TRBD1,TRBV24-1,TGTGCCACCAGTGGATCATGGGACAGCACGAACACCGGGGAGCTGTTTTTT,CATSGSWDSTNTGELFF
TRBJ1-5,-,-,TRBV7-9,TGTGCCAGCAGCTTAGGACAAGGAAGCAATCAGCCCCAGCATTTT,CASSLGQGSNQPQHF
TRBJ2-7,few,TRBD2,TRBV7-9,TGTGCCAGCAGCTTAGCGGGACTATACGAGCAGTACTTC,CASSLAGLYEQYF
TRBJ2-1,few,TRBD2,TRBV24-1,TGTGCCACCAGTGATTGGCTAGCGGGTAAGAGGGATGAGCAGTTCTTC,CATSDWLAGKRDEQFF
TRBJ1-1,-,-,TRBV12-3/TRBV12-4,TGTGCCAGCAGTCCATGGCCGCCGGGGGCTTTCTTT,CASSPWPPGAFF
TRBJ1-1,-,-,TRBV6-5,TGTGCCAGCAGTTGGGGGACGGAGAACACTGAAGCTTTCTTT,CASSWGTENTEAFF
TRBJ2-2,-,TRBD2,TRBV7-8,TGTGCCAGCAGCCCAATATGGGCGGGGGGGCCCGGGGAGCTGTTTTTT,CASSPIWAGGPGELFF
TRBJ2-7,few,TRBD1,TRBV5-1,TGCGCCAGCAACAATGCCCGTACCGGGACAGGGGAGCAGTACTTC,CASNNARTGTGEQYF
TRBJ2-7,few,-,TRBV5-6,TGTGCCAGCAGCTATGGACAGAATACCTACGAGCAGTACTTC,CASSYGQNTYEQYF
TRBJ2-5,-,-,TRBV5-1,TGCGCCAGCAGCTTTGCAGGGAAGGGCGAGACCCAGTACTTC,CASSFAGKGETQYF
TRBJ1-1,few,-,TRBV6-5,TGTGCCAGCAGTTACGACGTCGGGCTTTCTACTGAAGCTTTCTTT,CASSYDVGLSTEAFF
TRBJ1-2,-,-,TRBV2,TGTGCCAGCACCCTAGAGCAGGGCCCGGGAGGCTACACCTTC,CASTLEQGPGGYTF